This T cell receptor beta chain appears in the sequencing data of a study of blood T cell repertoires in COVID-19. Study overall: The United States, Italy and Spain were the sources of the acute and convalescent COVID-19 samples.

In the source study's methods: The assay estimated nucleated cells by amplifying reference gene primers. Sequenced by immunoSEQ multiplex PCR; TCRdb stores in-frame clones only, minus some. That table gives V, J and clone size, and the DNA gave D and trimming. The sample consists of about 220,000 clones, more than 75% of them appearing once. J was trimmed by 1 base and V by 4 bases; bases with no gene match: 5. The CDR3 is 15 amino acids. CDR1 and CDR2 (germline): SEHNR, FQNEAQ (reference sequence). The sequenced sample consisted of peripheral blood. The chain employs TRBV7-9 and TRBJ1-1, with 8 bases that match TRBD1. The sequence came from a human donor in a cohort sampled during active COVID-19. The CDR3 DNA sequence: TGTGCCAGCAGCTCCTCCGGGACAGGGAACACTGAAGCTTTCTTT. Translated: CASSSSGTGNTEAFF.